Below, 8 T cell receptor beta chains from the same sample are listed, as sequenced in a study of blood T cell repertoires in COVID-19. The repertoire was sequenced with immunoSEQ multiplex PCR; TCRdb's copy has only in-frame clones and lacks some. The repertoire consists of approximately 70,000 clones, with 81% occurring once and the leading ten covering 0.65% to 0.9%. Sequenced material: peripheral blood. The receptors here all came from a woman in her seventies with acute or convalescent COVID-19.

Here the CDR3 DNA reads TGTGCCAGTAGCAGGGCAGGGGCAGATACGCAGTATTTT. Translating it yields CASSRAGADTQYF. The chain is built from TRBV19 and TRBJ2-3, with D perhaps TRBD1 (6 bases). Trimming shortened V by 6 bases and J by 4 bases, and 11 bases separated the two germline ends. Germline loops: CDR1 LNHDA, CDR2 SQIVND (reference sequence). The CDR3 loop spans 13 amino acids.

DNA for the CDR3: TGCGCCAGCAGCTTGGCCACAGCGGGAACCACAGATACGCAGTATTTT. Translating it yields CASSLATAGTTDTQYF. The chain is built from TRBV5-1 and TRBJ2-3; 7 bases map to TRBD2. The CDR3 spans 16 residues. Germline values: CDR1 SGHRS, CDR2 YFSETQ. Unmatched junction bases numbered 6, after V lost 0 bases and J lost 2 bases.

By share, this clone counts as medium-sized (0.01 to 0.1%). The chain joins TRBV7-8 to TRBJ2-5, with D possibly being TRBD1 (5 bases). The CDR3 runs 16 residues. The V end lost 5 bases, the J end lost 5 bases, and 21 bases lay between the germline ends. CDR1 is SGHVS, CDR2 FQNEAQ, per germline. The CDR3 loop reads CASSRGRVVPVETQYF. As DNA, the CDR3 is TGTGCCAGCAGCAGGGGAAGGGTGGTGCCTGTGGAGACCCAGTACTTC.

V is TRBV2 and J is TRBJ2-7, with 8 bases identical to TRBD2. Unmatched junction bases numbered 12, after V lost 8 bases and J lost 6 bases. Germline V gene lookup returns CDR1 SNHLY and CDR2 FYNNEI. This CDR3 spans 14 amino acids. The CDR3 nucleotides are TGTGCCAGCCGGTTAGGGCTAGCGGGCGCCGAGCAGTACTTC. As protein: CASRLGLAGAEQYF.

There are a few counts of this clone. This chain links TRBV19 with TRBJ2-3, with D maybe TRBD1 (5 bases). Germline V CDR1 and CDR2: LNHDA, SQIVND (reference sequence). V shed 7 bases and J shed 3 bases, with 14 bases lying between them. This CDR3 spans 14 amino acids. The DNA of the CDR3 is TGTGCCAGTAAAGTGGGGCCGTCGACAGATACGCAGTATTTT. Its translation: CASKVGPSTDTQYF.

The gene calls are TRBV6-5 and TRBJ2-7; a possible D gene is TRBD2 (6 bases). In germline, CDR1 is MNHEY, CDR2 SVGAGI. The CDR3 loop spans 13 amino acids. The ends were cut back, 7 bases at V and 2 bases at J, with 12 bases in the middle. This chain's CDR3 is CASNDGGAYEQYF. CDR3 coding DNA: TGTGCCAGCAACGACGGGGGAGCCTACGAGCAGTACTTC.

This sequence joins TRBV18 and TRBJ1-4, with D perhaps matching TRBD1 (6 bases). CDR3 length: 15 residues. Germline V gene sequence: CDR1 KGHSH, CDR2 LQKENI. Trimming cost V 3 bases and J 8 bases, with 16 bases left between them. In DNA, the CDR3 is TGTGCCAGCTCACCCGAAACAGGGTTTCGAGAAAAACTGTTTTTT. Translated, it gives CASSPETGFREKLFF.

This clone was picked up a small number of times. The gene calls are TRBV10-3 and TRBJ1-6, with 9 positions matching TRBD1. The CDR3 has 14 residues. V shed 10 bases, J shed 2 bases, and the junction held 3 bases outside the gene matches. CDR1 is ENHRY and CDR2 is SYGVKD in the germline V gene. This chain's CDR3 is CATGQGTYNSPLHF. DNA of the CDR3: TGTGCCACGGGACAGGGAACCTATAATTCACCCCTCCACTTT.